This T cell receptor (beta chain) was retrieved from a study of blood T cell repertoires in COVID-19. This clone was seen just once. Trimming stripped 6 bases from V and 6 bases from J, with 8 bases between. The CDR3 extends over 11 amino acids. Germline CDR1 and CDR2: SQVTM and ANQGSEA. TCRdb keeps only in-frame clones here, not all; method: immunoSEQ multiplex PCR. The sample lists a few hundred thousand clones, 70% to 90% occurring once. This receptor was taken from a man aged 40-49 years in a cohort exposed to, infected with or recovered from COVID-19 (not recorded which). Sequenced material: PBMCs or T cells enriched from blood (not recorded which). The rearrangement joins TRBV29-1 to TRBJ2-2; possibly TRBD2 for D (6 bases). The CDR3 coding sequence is TGCAGCGTGGAGGGGTCCGGGGAGCTGTTTTTT. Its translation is CSVEGSGELFF.